The TCR beta chain described here comes from a study of T cell repertoires in cytomegalovirus infection. Background on the study: Both a matching HLA type and CMV infection were indicated by public TCR beta signatures.

Overall study results and limits: The response measured ex vivo was dominated by TCR beta clonotypes (HLA-C-restricted and CMV-specific). People with CMV and the relevant HLA were identified by cumulative public TCR beta family frequency.

MiXCR, applied by TCRdb to the reads, yields one record per CDR3 protein. This repertoire shows hundreds of thousands of distinct CDR3 sequences, about 42% found once; its top ten account for around two fifths. The CDR3 is 15 residues long. The germline V gene encodes CDR1 LGHNA and CDR2 YSLEER. Trimming pared 4 bases from V and 2 bases from J, leaving 12 bases between. This clonotype was seen a handful of times. Antigen unknown. The chain carries TRBV4-3 and TRBJ1-5; TRBD1 might be the D (5 bases). The sequence was collected from a human donor in good health (CMV status not recorded). Some clones in this sample may be carry-over from other donors' samples. Sample: cultured PBMCs, taken from culture after CMV antigen stimulation. The CDR3 reads CASSLDRMGNQPQHF. For the CDR3, the DNA is TGCGCCAGCAGCCTCGACAGAATGGGCAATCAGCCCCAGCATTTT.